These 12 T cell receptor beta chains originate from one sample sequenced in a study of early T cells in non-severe SARS-CoV-2 infection. TCRdb called the 5' RACE reads again in MiXCR, with one record for every CDR3 protein. The table has about 62,000 distinct CDR3 sequences, around 9.9% seen once. The sample was whole blood. The source is an adult who was a healthcare worker with PCR-confirmed SARS-CoV-2 infection or an uninfected control (not recorded which).

The rearrangement uses TRBV7-9 and TRBJ2-2; D remains unclear. CDR3 size: 15 residues. V was pared by 3 bases and J by 0 bases, with 8 bases between. Germline V gene lookup returns CDR1 SEHNR and CDR2 FQNEAQ (reference sequence). This chain's CDR3 is CASSFFGANTGELFF. The DNA for the CDR3 is TGTGCCAGCAGCTTTTTTGGCGCGAACACCGGGGAGCTGTTTTTT.

This chain connects TRBV5-1 to TRBJ1-2; D unclear. This CDR3 is built from 12 residues. V was pared by 4 bases and J by 5 bases, with 9 bases between. Per the germline V gene, CDR1 is SGHRS and CDR2 is YFSETQ. The CDR3 spells CASSVGVYGYTF. CDR3 in DNA: TGCGCCAGCAGCGTGGGAGTATATGGCTACACCTTC.

This clonotype appeared a few times. The V gene is TRBV5-1, the J gene TRBJ1-2; D ambiguous. This CDR3 comprises 13 residues. Trimming pared 1 base from V and 8 bases from J, leaving 12 bases between. The V gene's germline CDR1 is SGHRS and CDR2 YFSETQ. The CDR3 DNA reads as TGCGCCAGCAGCTTGAAGGCGGGTAGGGGCTACACCTTC. Translation: CASSLKAGRGYTF.

In its sample, this clonotype was seen a few times. V and J are TRBV5-5 and TRBJ1-1, with D possibly being TRBD1 (5 bases). Trimming shortened V by 4 bases and J by 0 bases, and 13 bases separated the two germline ends. The CDR3 is 15 amino acids. Germline CDR1 is SGHKS and CDR2 is YYEKEE (reference sequence). The CDR3 protein is CASSPVSQVNTEAFF. The DNA of the CDR3 is TGTGCCAGCAGCCCAGTCTCACAGGTGAACACTGAAGCTTTCTTT.

Within the sample, this clonotype is medium-sized (0.01 to 0.1%). The DNA for the CDR3 is TGTGCCTGGAGTGTAAATGTAGGGACCACTGAAGCTTTCTTT. Its translation is CAWSVNVGTTEAFF. The chain uses TRBV30 and TRBJ1-1; TRBD1 might be the D (5 bases). Deletions cut 0 bases from V and 4 bases from J, with 12 bases between. The CDR3 runs to 14 residues. Germline CDR1 and CDR2: GTSNPN and SVGIG (reference sequence).

The rearrangement uses TRBV29-1 and TRBJ2-1; weak D call: TRBD1 (7 bases). The CDR3 extends over 14 amino acids. The germline V gene encodes CDR1 SQVTM and CDR2 ANQGSEA. The V gene lost 0 bases and the J gene lost 7 bases, with 13 bases spanning the gap. CDR3 protein: CSVEDRGERNEQFF. CDR3 DNA: TGCAGCGTTGAAGACAGGGGGGAACGAAATGAGCAGTTCTTC.

This clonotype was seen a few times. This chain uses TRBV6-6 with TRBJ1-6; D gene ambiguous. This CDR3 is 15 amino acids long. Trimming left V 2 bases short and J 0 bases short, with 5 bases between. Germline V gene lookup returns CDR1 MNHNY and CDR2 SVGAGI (reference sequence). The CDR3 DNA reads as TGTGCCAGCAGTTACCTCAGCTCCTATAATTCACCCCTCCACTTT. It yields the protein CASSYLSSYNSPLHF.

The chain links TRBV12-5 to TRBJ2-5; D call uncertain. Germline V gene lookup returns CDR1 LGHNT and CDR2 FRNRAP. The CDR3 is 13 residues long. The germline V and J ends were trimmed by 7 bases and 5 bases, with 14 bases remaining between them. CDR3 sequence (DNA): TGTGCTAGTGCCCCCCCCCTGGAGGAGACCCAGTACTTC. Translation: CASAPPLEETQYF.

This clonotype was seen a single time. The chain combines TRBV11-2 with TRBJ2-2, with 12 nucleotides matching TRBD2. The CDR3 spans 18 residues. Unmatched junction bases numbered 9, after V lost 5 bases and J lost 2 bases. Germline lookup yields CDR1 SGHAT and CDR2 FQNNGV. CDR3 in DNA: TGTGCCAGCAGCGCCCTAGCGGGGGGGCTTGATAACACCGGGGAGCTGTTTTTT. The encoded protein is CASSALAGGLDNTGELFF.

This clonotype was recorded many times. V is TRBV5-5 and J is TRBJ1-4; D gene unclear. V was shortened by 0 bases and J by 7 bases, with 19 bases between the two germline ends. CDR1 and CDR2 (germline): SGHKS, YYEKEE (reference sequence). This CDR3 has 17 amino acids. The DNA of the CDR3 is TGTGCCAGCAGCTTGGATCCCATGTCGGGCCGGAGTGAAAAACTGTTTTTT. It specifies CASSLDPMSGRSEKLFF. The full variable domain, completed using reference TRBV5-5 and TRBJ1-4, is DAGVTQSPTHLIKTRGQQVTLRCSPISGHKSVSWYQQVLGQGPQFIFQYYEKEERGRGNFPDRFSARQFPNYSSELNVNALLLGDSALYLCASSLDPMSGRSEKLFFGSGTQLSVL.

This clonotype showed up many times. V and J are TRBV12-5 and TRBJ2-3; 7 bases align to TRBD1. The CDR3 is 13 residues long. V lost 11 bases to trimming and J lost 1 base; unmatched junction nucleotides: 6. Germline CDR1 and CDR2: LGHNT and FRNRAP. Here the CDR3 reads CAPFGQGTDTQYF. The DNA of the CDR3 is TGTGCTCCCTTTGGACAGGGCACAGATACGCAGTATTTT.

Many counts were recorded for this clonotype. The gene calls are TRBV29-1 and TRBJ1-2, with D perhaps matching TRBD1 (5 bases). CDR1 is SQVTM, CDR2 ANQGSEA, per germline. The CDR3 is made up of 10 amino acids. Deletions cut 8 bases from V and 8 bases from J, with 12 bases between. CDR3 DNA: TGCAGCAGCAGGGAAGGAGGCTACACCTTC. Amino acid sequence: CSSREGGYTF.